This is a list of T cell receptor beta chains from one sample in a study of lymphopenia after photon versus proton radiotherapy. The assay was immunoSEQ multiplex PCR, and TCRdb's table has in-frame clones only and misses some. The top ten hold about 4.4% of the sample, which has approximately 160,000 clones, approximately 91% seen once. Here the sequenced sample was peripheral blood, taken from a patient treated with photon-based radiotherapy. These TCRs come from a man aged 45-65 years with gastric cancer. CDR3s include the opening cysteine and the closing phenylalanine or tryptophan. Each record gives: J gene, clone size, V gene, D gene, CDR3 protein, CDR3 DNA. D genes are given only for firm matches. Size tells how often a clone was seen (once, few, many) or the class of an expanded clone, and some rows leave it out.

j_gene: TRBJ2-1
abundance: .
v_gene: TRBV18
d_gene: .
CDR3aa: CASSPTTVTSYNEQFF
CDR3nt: TGTGCCAGCTCCCCTACGACAGTAACCTCCTACAATGAGCAGTTCTTC

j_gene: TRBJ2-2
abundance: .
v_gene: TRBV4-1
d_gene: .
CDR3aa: CASSQVSGNTGELFF
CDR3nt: TGCGCCAGCAGCCAAGTTTCCGGGAACACCGGGGAGCTGTTTTTT

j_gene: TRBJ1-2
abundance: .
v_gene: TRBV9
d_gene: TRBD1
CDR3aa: CASSVEQGARGYTF
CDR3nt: TGTGCCAGCAGCGTAGAGCAGGGGGCGAGGGGCTACACCTTC

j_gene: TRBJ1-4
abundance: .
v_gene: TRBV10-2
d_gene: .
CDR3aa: CASSDSNGPLFF
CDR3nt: TGCGCCAGCAGTGATTCAAACGGACCACTGTTTTTT

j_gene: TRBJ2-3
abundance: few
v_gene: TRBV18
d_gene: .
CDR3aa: CASSPEDSGTDTQYF
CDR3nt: TGTGCCAGCTCACCAGAGGACAGTGGCACAGATACGCAGTATTTT

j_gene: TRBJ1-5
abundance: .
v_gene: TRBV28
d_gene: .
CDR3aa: CASSLWQGGNQPQHF
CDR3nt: TGTGCCAGCAGTTTATGGCAGGGAGGGAATCAGCCCCAGCATTTT

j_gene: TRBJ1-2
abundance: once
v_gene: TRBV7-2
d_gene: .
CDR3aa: CASSFSRNYGYTF
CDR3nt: TGTGCCAGCAGCTTTTCAAGGAACTATGGCTACACCTTC

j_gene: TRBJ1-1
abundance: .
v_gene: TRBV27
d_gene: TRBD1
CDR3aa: CASSSRDRGEGEAFF
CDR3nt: TGTGCCAGCAGTTCCCGGGACAGGGGTGAGGGTGAAGCTTTCTTT

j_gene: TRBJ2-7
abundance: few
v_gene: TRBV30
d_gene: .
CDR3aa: CAWSVQGYEQYF
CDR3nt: TGTGCCTGGAGTGTACAGGGTTACGAGCAGTACTTC

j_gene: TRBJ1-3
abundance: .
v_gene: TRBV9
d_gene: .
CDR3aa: CASSVYGFLDTIYF
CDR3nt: TGTGCCAGCAGCGTGTATGGTTTCCTAGACACCATATATTTT

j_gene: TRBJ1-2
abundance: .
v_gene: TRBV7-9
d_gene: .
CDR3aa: CASSEGRDGYTF
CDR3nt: TGTGCCAGCAGCGAAGGGAGGGATGGCTACACCTTC

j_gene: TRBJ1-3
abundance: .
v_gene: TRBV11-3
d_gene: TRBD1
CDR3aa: CASSPRQGRNFSGNTIYF
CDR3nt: TGTGCCAGCAGCCCCCGACAGGGCCGTAACTTCTCTGGAAACACCATATATTTT

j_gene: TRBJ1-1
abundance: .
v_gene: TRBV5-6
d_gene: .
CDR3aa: CASSLAGGPAFF
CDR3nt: TGTGCCAGCAGCTTGGCGGGGGGCCCAGCTTTCTTT

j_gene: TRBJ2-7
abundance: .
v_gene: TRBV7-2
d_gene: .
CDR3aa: CASSFDLGYEQYF
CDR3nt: TGTGCCAGCAGCTTCGACTTGGGGTACGAGCAGTACTTC

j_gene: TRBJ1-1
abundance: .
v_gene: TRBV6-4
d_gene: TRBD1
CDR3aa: CASRDTDRGSEAFF
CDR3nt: TGTGCCAGCAGGGATACGGACAGGGGATCTGAAGCTTTCTTT

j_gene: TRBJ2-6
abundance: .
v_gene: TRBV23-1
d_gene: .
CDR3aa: CASRDPETESSGANVLTF
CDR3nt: TGCGCCAGCAGGGATCCCGAGACAGAGAGCTCTGGGGCCAACGTCCTGACTTTC

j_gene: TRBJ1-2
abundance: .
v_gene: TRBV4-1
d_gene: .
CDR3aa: CASARIANYGYTF
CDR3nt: TGCGCCAGCGCCAGGATCGCTAACTATGGCTACACCTTC

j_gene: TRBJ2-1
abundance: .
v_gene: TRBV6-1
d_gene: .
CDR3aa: CASSDQTEYNEQFF
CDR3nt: TGTGCCAGCAGTGACCAGACAGAATACAATGAGCAGTTCTTC

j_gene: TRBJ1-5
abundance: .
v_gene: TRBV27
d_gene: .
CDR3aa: CASSEWEELKPQHF
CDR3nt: TGTGCCAGCAGTGAATGGGAGGAGTTAAAGCCCCAGCATTTT

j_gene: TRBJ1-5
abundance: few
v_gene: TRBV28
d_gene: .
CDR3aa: CASRDSNQPQHF
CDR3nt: TGTGCCAGCAGAGACAGTAATCAGCCCCAGCATTTT

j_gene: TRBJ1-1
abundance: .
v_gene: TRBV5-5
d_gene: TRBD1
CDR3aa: CASSLVGTGNTEAFF
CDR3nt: TGTGCCAGCAGCTTGGTTGGGACAGGGAACACTGAAGCTTTCTTT

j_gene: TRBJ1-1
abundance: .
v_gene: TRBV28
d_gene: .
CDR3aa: CASSLSGNTEAFF
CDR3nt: TGTGCCAGCAGTTTATCAGGGAACACTGAAGCTTTCTTT

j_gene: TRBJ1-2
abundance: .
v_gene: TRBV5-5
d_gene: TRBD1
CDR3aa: CASTPGQNYGYTF
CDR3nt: TGTGCCAGCACCCCGGGACAGAACTATGGCTACACCTTC

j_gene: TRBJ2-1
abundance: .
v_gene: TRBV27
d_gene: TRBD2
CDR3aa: CASSPRGLVRNEQFF
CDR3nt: TGTGCCAGCAGCCCCCGGGGACTAGTAAGAAATGAGCAGTTCTTC

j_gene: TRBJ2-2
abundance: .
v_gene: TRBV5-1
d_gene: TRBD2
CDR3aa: CASSWTSGRAGELFF
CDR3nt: TGCGCCAGCAGCTGGACTAGCGGGAGGGCGGGGGAGCTGTTTTTT

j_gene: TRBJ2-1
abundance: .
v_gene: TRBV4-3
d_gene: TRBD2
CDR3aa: CASSQDWGGSGTNEQFF
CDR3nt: TGCGCCAGCAGCCAAGATTGGGGGGGTAGCGGGACAAATGAGCAGTTCTTC

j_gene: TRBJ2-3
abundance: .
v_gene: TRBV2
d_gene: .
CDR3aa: CASSSWGTEADTQYF
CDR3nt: TGTGCCAGCAGTTCCTGGGGAACGGAGGCAGATACGCAGTATTTT

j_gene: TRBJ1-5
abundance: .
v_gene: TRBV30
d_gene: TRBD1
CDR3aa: CAWRPGQGVKSNQPQHF
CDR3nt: TGTGCCTGGAGACCGGGACAGGGGGTCAAAAGCAATCAGCCCCAGCATTTT

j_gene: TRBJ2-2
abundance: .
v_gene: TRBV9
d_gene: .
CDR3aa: CASSVRVRDTGELFF
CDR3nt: TGTGCCAGCAGCGTGAGGGTTCGGGACACCGGGGAGCTGTTTTTT

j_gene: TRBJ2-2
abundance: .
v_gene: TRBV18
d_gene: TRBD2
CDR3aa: CASSPGLADTGELFF
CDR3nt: TGTGCCAGCTCGCCGGGACTAGCGGACACCGGGGAGCTGTTTTTT

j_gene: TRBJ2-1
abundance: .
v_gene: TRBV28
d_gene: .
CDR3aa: CAIQDRIYNEQFF
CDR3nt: TGTGCCATCCAAGACAGGATCTACAATGAGCAGTTCTTC

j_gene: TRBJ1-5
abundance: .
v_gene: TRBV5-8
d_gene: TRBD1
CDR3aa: CASSPGQKINQPQHF
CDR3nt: TGTGCCAGCAGCCCGGGACAGAAAATAAATCAGCCCCAGCATTTT

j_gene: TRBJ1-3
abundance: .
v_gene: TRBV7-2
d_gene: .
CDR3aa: CASSLRAGNTIYF
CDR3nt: TGTGCCAGCAGCTTAAGGGCTGGAAACACCATATATTTT

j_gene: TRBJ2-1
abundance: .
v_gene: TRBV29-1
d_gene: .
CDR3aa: CSVAPASSYNEQFF
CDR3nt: TGCAGCGTTGCCCCTGCCAGCTCCTACAATGAGCAGTTCTTC

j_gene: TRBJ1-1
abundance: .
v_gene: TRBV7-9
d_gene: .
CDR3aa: CASSFPGRETEAFF
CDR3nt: TGTGCCAGCAGCTTTCCCGGGAGGGAGACTGAAGCTTTCTTT

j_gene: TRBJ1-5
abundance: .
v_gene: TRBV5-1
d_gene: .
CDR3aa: CASSSGVSNQPQHF
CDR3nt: TGCGCCAGCAGCTCGGGGGTTAGCAATCAGCCCCAGCATTTT

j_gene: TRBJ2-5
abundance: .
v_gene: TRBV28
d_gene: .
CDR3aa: CASSFGRGQWETQYF
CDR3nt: TGTGCCAGCAGTTTCGGTCGGGGCCAGTGGGAGACCCAGTACTTC

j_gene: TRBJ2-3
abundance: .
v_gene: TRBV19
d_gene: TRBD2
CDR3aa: CASRTLAGGPDTQYF
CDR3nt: TGTGCCAGTAGGACCCTAGCGGGCGGGCCAGATACGCAGTATTTT

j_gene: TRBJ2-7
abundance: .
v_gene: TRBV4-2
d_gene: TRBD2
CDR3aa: CASSHPSGSLYEQYF
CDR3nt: TGTGCCAGCAGCCATCCTAGCGGGAGTCTCTACGAGCAGTACTTC

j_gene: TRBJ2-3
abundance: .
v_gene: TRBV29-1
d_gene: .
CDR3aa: CSADPARGTDTQYF
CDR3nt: TGCAGCGCTGATCCCGCAAGGGGAACAGATACGCAGTATTTT

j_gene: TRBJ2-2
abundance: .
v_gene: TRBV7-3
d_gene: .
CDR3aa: CASSLTWGGELFF
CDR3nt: TGTGCCAGCAGCTTAACGTGGGGCGGGGAGCTGTTTTTT

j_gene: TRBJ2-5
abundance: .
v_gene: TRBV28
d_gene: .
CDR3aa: CASSLLGRAEETQYF
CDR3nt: TGTGCCAGCAGTCTTCTAGGCAGGGCAGAGGAGACCCAGTACTTC